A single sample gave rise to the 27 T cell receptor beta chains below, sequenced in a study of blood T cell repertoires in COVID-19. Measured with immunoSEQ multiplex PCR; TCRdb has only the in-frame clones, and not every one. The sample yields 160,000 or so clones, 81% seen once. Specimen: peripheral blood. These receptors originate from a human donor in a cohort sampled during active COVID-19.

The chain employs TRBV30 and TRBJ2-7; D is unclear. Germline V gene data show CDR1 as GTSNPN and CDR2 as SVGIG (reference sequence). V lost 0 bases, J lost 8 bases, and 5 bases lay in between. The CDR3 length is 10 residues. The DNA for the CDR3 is TGTGCCTGGAGTGTCCCCAAGCAGTACTTC. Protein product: CAWSVPKQYF.

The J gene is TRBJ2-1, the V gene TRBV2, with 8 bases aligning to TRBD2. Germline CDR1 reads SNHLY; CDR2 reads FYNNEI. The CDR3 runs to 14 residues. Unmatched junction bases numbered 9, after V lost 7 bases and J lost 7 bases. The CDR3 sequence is CASTGRGLANEQFF. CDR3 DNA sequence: TGTGCCAGCACCGGCCGAGGACTAGCTAATGAGCAGTTCTTC.

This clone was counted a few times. The CDR3 DNA is TGTGCCAGCAGCCCGACCACAGGGACGGGAAACACCATATATTTT. It translates to CASSPTTGTGNTIYF. This rearrangement joins TRBV6-6 to TRBJ1-3; D might be TRBD1 (6 bases). The CDR3 covers 15 residues. Trimming took 6 bases from V and 4 from J, leaving 16 bases between them. In germline, CDR1 is MNHNY, CDR2 SVGAGI (reference sequence).

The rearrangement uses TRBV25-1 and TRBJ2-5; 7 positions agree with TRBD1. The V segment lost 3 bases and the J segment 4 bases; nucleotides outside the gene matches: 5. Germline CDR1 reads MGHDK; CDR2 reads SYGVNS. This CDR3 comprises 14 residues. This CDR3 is CASSDQGDRETQYF. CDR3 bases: TGTGCCAGCAGTGACCAAGGGGACAGAGAGACCCAGTACTTC. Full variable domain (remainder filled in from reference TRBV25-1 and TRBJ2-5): EADIYQTPRYLVIGTGKKITLECSQTMGHDKMYWYQQDPGMELHLIHYSYGVNSTEKGDLSSESTVSRIRTEHFPLTLESARPSHTSQYLCASSDQGDRETQYFGPGTRLLVL.

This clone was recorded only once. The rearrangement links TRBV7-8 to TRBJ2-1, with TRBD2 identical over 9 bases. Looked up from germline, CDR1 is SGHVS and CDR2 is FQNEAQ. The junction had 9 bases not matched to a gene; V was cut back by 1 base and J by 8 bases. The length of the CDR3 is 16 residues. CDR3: CASSLGGGAGRYEQFF. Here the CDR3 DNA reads TGTGCCAGCAGCTTAGGCGGGGGGGCCGGTAGATATGAGCAGTTCTTC.

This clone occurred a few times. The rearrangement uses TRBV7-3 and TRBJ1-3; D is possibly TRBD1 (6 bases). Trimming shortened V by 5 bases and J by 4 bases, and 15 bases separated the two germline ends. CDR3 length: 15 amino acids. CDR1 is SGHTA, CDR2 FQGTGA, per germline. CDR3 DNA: TGTGCCAGCAGCGACTCGGACAGCCCGGGAAACACCATATATTTT. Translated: CASSDSDSPGNTIYF.

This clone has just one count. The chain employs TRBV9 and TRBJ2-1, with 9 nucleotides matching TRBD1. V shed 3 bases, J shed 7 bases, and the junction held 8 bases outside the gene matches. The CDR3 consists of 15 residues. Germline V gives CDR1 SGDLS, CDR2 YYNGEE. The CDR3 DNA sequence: TGTGCCAGCAGCGAACGTACAGGGGGCTGGAATGAGCAGTTCTTC. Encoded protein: CASSERTGGWNEQFF.

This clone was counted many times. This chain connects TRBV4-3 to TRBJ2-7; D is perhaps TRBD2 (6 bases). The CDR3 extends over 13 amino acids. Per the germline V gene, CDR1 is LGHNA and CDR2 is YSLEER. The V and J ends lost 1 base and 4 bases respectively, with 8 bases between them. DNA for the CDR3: TGCGCCAGCAGCCAAGGGGCGGGGTACGAGCAGTACTTC. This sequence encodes CASSQGAGYEQYF.

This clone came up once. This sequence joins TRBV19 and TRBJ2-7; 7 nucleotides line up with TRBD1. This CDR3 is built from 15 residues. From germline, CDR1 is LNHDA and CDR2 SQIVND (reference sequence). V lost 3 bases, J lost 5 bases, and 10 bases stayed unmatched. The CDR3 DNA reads TGTGCCAGTAGTATCCCGGACAGGAATTCCCACGAGCAGTACTTC. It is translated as CASSIPDRNSHEQYF.

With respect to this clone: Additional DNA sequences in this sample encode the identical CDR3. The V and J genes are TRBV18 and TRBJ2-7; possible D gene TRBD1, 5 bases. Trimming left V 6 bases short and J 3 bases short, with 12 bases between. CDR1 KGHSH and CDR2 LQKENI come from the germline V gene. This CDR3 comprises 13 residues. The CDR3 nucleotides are TGTGCCAGCTCTGCCTCGCAGGGCTACGAGCAGTACTTC. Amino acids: CASSASQGYEQYF.

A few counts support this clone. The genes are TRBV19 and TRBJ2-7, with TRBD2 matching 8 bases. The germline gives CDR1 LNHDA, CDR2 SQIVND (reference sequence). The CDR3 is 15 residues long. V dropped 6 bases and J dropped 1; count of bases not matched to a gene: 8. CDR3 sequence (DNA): TGTGCCAGTAGCTCTCTAGCGGGTATTTCCTACGAGCAGTACTTC. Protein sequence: CASSSLAGISYEQYF. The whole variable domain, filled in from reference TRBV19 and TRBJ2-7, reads DGGITQSPKYLFRKEGQNVTLSCEQNLNHDAMYWYRQDPGQGLRLIYYSQIVNDFQKGDIAEGYSVSREKKESFPLTVTSAQKNPTAFYLCASSSLAGISYEQYFGPGTRLTVT.

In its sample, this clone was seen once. The CDR3 sequence is CASSLSVPGQMRGQYF. The CDR3 DNA reads as TGTGCCAGCAGCTTATCTGTACCGGGACAGATGCGTGGGCAGTACTTC. The chain carries TRBV11-2 and TRBJ2-7; 7 bases are a match to TRBD1. V lost 2 bases, J lost 9 bases, and 16 bases stayed unmatched. This CDR3 is built from 16 residues. Germline V gene sequence: CDR1 SGHAT, CDR2 FQNNGV.

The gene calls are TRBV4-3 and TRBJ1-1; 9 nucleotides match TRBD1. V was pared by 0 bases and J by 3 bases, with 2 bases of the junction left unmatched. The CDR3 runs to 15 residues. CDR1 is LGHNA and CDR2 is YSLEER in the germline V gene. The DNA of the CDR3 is TGCGCCAGCAGCCAAGATACAGGGGGCTACACTGAAGCTTTCTTT. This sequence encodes CASSQDTGGYTEAFF.

CDR3 loop: CASSKGQEGYSNQPQHF. CDR3 nucleotide sequence: TGTGCCAGCAGTAAAGGACAGGAAGGATATAGCAATCAGCCCCAGCATTTT. This chain links TRBV7-2 with TRBJ1-5; 7 nucleotides line up with TRBD1. The CDR3 contains 17 residues. V lost 6 bases, J lost 0 bases, and 11 bases stayed unmatched. Germline CDR1 and CDR2: SGHTA and FQGNSA.

The CDR3 bases are TGTGCCACCAGTGATTTGTATGGAGGGCGGGGGCAAGAGACCCAGTACTTC. Amino acids: CATSDLYGGRGQETQYF. J is TRBJ2-5 and V is TRBV24-1, with TRBD2 matching over 7 bases. V lost 0 bases and J lost 2; bases outside the gene matches: 8. Germline CDR1 is KGHDR and CDR2 is SFDVKD. This CDR3 is built from 17 residues.

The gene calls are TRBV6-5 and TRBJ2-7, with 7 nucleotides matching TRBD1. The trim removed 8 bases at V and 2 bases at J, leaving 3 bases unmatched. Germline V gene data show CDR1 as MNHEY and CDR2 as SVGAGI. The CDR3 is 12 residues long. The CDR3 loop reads CASLGQTYEQYF. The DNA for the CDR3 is TGTGCCAGCTTGGGACAGACCTACGAGCAGTACTTC.

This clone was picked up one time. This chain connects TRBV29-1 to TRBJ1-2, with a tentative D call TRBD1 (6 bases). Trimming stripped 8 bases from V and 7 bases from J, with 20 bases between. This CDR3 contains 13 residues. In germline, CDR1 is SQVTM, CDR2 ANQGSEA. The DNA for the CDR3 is TGCAGCCCTGAAGGGGGGCTAGGAGTTGGCTACACCTTC. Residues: CSPEGGLGVGYTF.

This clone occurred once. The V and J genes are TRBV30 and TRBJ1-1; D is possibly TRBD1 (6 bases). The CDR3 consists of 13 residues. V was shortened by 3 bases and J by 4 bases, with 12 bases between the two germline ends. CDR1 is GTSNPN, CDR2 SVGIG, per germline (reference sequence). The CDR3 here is CAWRARGGTEAFF. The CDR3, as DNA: TGTGCCTGGAGAGCTAGGGGGGGCACTGAAGCTTTCTTT.

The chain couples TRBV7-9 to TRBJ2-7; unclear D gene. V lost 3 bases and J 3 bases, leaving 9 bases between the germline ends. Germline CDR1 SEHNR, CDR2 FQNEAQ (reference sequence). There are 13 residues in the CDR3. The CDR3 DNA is TGTGCCAGCAGCTTTCCAGCAGGCTACGAGCAGTACTTC. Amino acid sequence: CASSFPAGYEQYF.

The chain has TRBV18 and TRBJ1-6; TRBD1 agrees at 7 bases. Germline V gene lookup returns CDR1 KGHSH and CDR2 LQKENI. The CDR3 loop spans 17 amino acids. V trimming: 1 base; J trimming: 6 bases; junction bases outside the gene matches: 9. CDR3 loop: CASSPLSGTAPNSPLHF. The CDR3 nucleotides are TGTGCCAGCTCACCACTTTCCGGGACAGCCCCTAATTCACCCCTCCACTTT.

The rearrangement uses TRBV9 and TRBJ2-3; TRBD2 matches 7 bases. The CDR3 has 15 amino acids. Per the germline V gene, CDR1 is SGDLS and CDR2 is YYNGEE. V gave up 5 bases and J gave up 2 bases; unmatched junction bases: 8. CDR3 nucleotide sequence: TGTGCCAGCAGTCTTAGCGGGCACGTCACAGATACGCAGTATTTT. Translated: CASSLSGHVTDTQYF.

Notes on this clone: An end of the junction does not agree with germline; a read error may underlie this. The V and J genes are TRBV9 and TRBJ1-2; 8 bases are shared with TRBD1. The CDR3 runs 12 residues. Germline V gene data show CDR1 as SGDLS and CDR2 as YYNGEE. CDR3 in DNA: TGTGCCAGCAGCTCATTACAGGGGGTTCACGCCTTC. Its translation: CASSSLQGVHAF. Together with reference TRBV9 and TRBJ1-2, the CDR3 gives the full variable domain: DSGVTQTPKHLITATGQRVTLRCSPRSGDLSVYWYQQSLDQGLQFLIQYYNGEERAKGNILERFSAQQFPDLHSELNLSSLELGDSALYFCASSSLQGVHAFGSGTRLTVV.

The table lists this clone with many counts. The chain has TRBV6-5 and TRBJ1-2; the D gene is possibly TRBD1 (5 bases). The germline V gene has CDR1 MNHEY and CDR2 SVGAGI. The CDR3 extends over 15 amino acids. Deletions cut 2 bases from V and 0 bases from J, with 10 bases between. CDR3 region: CASSYGGISNYGYTF. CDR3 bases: TGTGCCAGCAGTTACGGGGGGATATCTAACTATGGCTACACCTTC.

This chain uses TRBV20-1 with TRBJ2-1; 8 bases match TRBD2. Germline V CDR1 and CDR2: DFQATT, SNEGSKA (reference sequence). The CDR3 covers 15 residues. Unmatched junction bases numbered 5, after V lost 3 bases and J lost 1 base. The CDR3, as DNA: TGCAGTGCTAGTTTTCCTAGCGGGTCCTACAATGAGCAGTTCTTC. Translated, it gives CSASFPSGSYNEQFF.

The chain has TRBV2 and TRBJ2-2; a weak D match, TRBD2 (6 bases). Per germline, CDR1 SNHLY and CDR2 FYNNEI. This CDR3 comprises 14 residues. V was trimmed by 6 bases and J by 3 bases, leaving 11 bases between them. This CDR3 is CASSPRLDTGELFF. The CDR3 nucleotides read TGTGCCAGCAGCCCAAGACTAGACACCGGGGAGCTGTTTTTT. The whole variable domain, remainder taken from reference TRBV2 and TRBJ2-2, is EPEVTQTPSHQVTQMGQEVILRCVPISNHLYFYWYRQILGQKVEFLVSFYNNEISEKSEIFDDQFSVERPDGSNFTLKIRSTKLEDSAMYFCASSPRLDTGELFFGEGSRLTVL.

The CDR3 is CASSWDRDGTQYF. CDR3 nucleotide sequence: TGTGCCAGCAGCTGGGACAGGGACGGCACGCAGTATTTT. The chain has TRBV7-7 and TRBJ2-3; 9 nucleotides agree with TRBD1. CDR1 and CDR2 (germline): SSHAT, FNYEAQ (reference sequence). There are 13 residues in the CDR3. V dropped 4 bases and J dropped 9; count of bases not matched to a gene: 5.

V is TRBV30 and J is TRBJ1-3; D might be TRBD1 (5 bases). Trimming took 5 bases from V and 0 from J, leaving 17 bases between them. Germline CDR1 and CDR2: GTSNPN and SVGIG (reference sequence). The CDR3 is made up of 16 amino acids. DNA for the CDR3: TGTGCCTGGGGGGGTGGCGGGGCAACCTCTGGAAACACCATATATTTT. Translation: CAWGGGGATSGNTIYF.